This T cell receptor (beta chain) comes out of a study of T cell changes during pregnancy in multiple sclerosis. This clone was counted many times. Assay: immunoSEQ multiplex PCR; the TCRdb copy retains only in-frame clones and omits some. The repertoire consists of about 75,000 clones, with more than 70% occurring once and the leading ten covering around 0.96%. CDR3 size: 18 residues. Losses at the gene ends were 3 bases for V and 13 bases for J; bases not matched to a gene: 23. CDR1 is MNHNS, CDR2 SASEGT, per germline. J is TRBJ1-4 and V is TRBV6-1; 7 bases match TRBD1. The source of this sequence is a female donor in good health, enrolled as a control in a pregnancy study. Sequenced here: peripheral blood, sampled in the first trimester of pregnancy. The CDR3 here is CASSETSRDRDIFGGLFF. The CDR3 bases are TGTGCCAGCAGTGAGACCTCCCGGGACAGAGATATTTTTGGTGGACTGTTTTTT.